Listed here is a single TCR beta chain. It lacks a known antigen. One base away there is no much larger clone; base qualities are not given. These data belong to a study of vaccination and CD4 T cells after COVID-19 (dated by TCRdb to between 2020 and 2023). With regard to the full study: SARS-CoV-2 positivity had been established in the convalescent patients by nasal swab PCR, and mild disease was recorded in several of these patients and severe disease in one. Post-COVID blood samples from convalescent patients were collected a median of around 100 days after diagnosis, with a range of roughly 35 to 180 days. The spike-specific CD4+ TCR repertoire was compared before and after mRNA vaccination in approximately 9 COVID-19 convalescent patients and a few infection-naive healthy vaccine recipients. Post-vaccine blood samples were obtained a median of about 70 days after the second vaccine dose, with a range of roughly 12 to 250 days. As controls, cultures received a CEFX viral epitope pool (the positive control), an HIV-1 Nef peptide pool (the negative control), or no peptide at all. Participants got two doses of the Pfizer-BioNTech BNT162b2 vaccine (n=8) or two doses of the Moderna mRNA-1273 vaccine (n=2). The convalescent cohort comprised six males and four females, including two Hispanic individuals, seven Caucasians, two Asians and one multiracial person. Culture stimuli were overlapping spike peptide pools from SARS-CoV-2 and from the common cold coronaviruses HCoV-NL63, HCoV-OC43 and HCoV-229E. General findings and caveats noted by the study authors: The number of convalescent patients in the study was relatively small, and the study did not examine early timepoints following natural infection. Of the vaccine-specific clones in convalescent patients, 304 of 307, or nearly all, reacted only to SARS-CoV-2 spike and did not cross-react with common cold coronaviruses. The median number of SARS-CoV-2-reactive clonotypes rose from 21 after infection to 38 after vaccination, but the change was not significant. In convalescent patients, a median around 90% of post-vaccine SARS-CoV-2-reactive clones were detected only after vaccination, suggesting vaccine-specific priming.

The V end loses 2 bases and the J end loses 6 bases, and a stretch of 7 bases separates them. Based on the germline V gene, the CDR1 and CDR2 sequences are SGHNT and YENEEA. The CDR3 runs 13 amino acids, cysteine and phenylalanine included. Solely the CDR3 DNA is kept, with 39 bases framed from the first base. The library was built by means of PCR. DNA from cultured CD4+ T cells was subjected to TCR sequencing with the Oncomine TCR Beta short-read assay at the Johns Hopkins FTIC core. The QIAamp micro DNA kit was used to extract genomic DNA from the cultured CD4+ T cells. The Oncomine TCR Beta libraries from cultured CD4+ T cells were pooled using unique dual indexes and then sequenced on an Illumina iSeq 100. The authors processed their data as follows. Non-productive sequences were removed, and CDR3s not starting with C, not ending with F or W, or shorter than 7 amino acids were discarded. Antigen-specific clonotypes were identified using the MANAFEST web application through comparison of peptide-stimulated wells with reference and other culture wells. An FDR below 0.05, an odds ratio above 5, and a productive frequency above 0.1% in at least two of three replicate wells were required for clones to be considered positive. Cross-reactive clonotypes were defined as significantly expanded in both SARS-CoV-2 spike wells and at least one common cold coronavirus spike condition. Levenshtein distances (stringdist) and unrooted phylogenetic trees (ape) in R version 3.6.1 were used to assess CDR3 homology. TCRdb ran its own pipeline on the public reads, namely fastp trimming at Q25 and MiXCR clone calling, and kept in-frame beta chains. Each entry is one CDR3 protein sequence, shown with its most common DNA and genes. The authors' filters were not applied to this entry. The sample data list some 9,000 distinct CDR3 sequences, and about three fifths of these were observed just once. The ten largest make up almost 35% of the sample.

The sample's treatment or condition label is to be understood as: approximately nine-day PBMC culture with coronavirus spike peptide pools or control peptides (ViraFEST assay). To expand antigen-specific T cells with peptide pools and then pick out the expanded clonotypes through TCR sequencing, the study relied on the ViraFEST assay. The positive SARS-CoV-2 PCR tests of the convalescent patients were dated from March to December 2020, before the Alpha, Beta and Delta variants emerged in the United States. PBMCs were cultured at two million per well in IMDM supplemented with around 5.5% human AB serum and 10 IU/ml IL-2, with approximately 10 ug/ml peptide pools added. Half of the culture medium was replaced with fresh IL-2-containing medium on days 3 and 7. After more than 8 days of culture, CD4+ T cells were isolated by negative selection using the EasySep CD4+ T cell isolation kit. PBMCs were separated from whole blood using Ficoll-Paque Plus gradient centrifugation and then either used fresh or cryopreserved at -140C. Each culture condition was generally run in triplicate wells.

The receptor's source is a human donor who had recovered from COVID-19. Recombination connected TRBV11-3 to TRBJ2-2; the D gene is possibly TRBD1 or TRBD2, each agreeing over 5 bases. Sequencing input: CD4+ T cells from blood, cultured in vitro. The CDR3 loop reads CASSLRDPGELFF. The sequence in DNA is TGTGCCAGCAGCTTACGGGACCCCGGGGAGCTGTTTTTT.